This T cell receptor (beta chain) emerged from a study of T cell repertoires in cytomegalovirus infection. This clonotype was counted between two and nine times. No antigen is known for it. TCRdb passed the reads through MiXCR, listing each CDR3 protein once. The sample includes under 200,000 distinct CDR3 sequences, less than 25% of them seen just once. CDR1 is SGHTA and CDR2 is FQGNSA in the germline V gene. CDR3 length equals 15 residues. Trimming removed 4 bases from V and 4 bases from J; junction bases left unmatched: 5. The TCR sequence derives from a human donor in good health (CMV status not recorded). Some clones in this sample may be carry-over from other donors' samples. Sequenced material: CD8+ T cells from cultured PBMCs, taken from culture after CMV antigen stimulation. The chain has TRBV7-2 and TRBJ2-7; 12 bases map to TRBD1. The CDR3 sequence is CASSSPGQGAYEQYF. CDR3 sequence (DNA): TGTGCCAGCAGCTCCCCGGGACAGGGGGCTTACGAGCAGTACTTC.